This T cell receptor beta chain was captured in a study of cytomegalovirus exposure and HLA in healthy donors. The V segment lost 7 bases and the J segment 7 bases; nucleotides outside the gene matches: 12. This CDR3 has 15 amino acids. CDR1 and CDR2 from the germline V gene are SQVTM and ANQGSEA. The study ran its PCR with 60 Vbeta and 13 Jbeta primers. Profiling relied on immunoSEQ multiplex PCR, and the TCRdb table lists in-frame clones only, not all of them. The table has some 130,000 clones, approximately 81% seen once. The chain recombines TRBV29-1 with TRBJ2-1, with 11 positions matching TRBD2. This sequence was found in a male donor in good health and CMV-seronegative. The sequencing sample was made of PBMCs. The CDR3 loop is CSAGPGLAGGNEQFF. In nucleotides, the CDR3 is TGCAGCGCCGGGCCGGGGCTAGCGGGAGGAAATGAGCAGTTCTTC.